The rows below give T cell receptor beta chains drawn from one sample of a study of blood T cells in healthy people across ages. TCRdb re-analysed the 5' RACE reads in MiXCR, keeping a single row per CDR3 protein. The data hold around 2 million distinct CDR3 sequences, with about 39% observed a single time. Sequenced: blood. These receptor sequences come from a human donor in good health. Each CDR3 is given with its conserved first and last residue. Fields, in order: J gene, V gene, CDR3 protein.

>TRBJ1-5|TRBV28
CASTGPKELQHF
>TRBJ2-1|TRBV7-9
CASSPLWRYNEQFF
>TRBJ1-2|TRBV20-1
CSARGSSRPYGYTF
>-|TRBV20-1
CSLSSNQETQYF
>TRBJ2-7|TRBV7-2
CASSSEVEPWEQYF
>TRBJ1-1|TRBV7-3
CASSQQPGVTEAFF
>TRBJ1-4|TRBV20-1
CSAQALSTNEKLFF
>TRBJ2-3|TRBV4-1
CASSQDGEAGGDTQYF
>TRBJ2-7|TRBV29-1
CSVGGLVSYEQYF
>TRBJ1-1|TRBV5-1
CASSLVLGRHPNTEAFF
>TRBJ1-5|TRBV7-9
CASSPTSSLDKAGGSQPQHF
>TRBJ2-7|TRBV5-5
CASSFFSYEQYF
>TRBJ1-4|TRBV6-5
CASSPRLYLNEKLFF
>TRBJ2-6|TRBV20-1
CSVTSFGAGANVLTF
>TRBJ1-2|TRBV4-3
CASSQVGDRDYYGYTF
>TRBJ2-7|TRBV28
CASSPPGEGSYEQYF
>TRBJ1-2|TRBV12-3/TRBV12-4
CASSMLTGTLGGGYTF
>TRBJ2-7|TRBV10-3
CAISEMNEQYF
>TRBJ2-3|TRBV6-5
CASSYLTRGDTQYF
>TRBJ1-1|TRBV20-1
CSAPAGGIDTEAFF
>TRBJ1-2|TRBV30
CAWSVNLHGYTF
>TRBJ2-7|TRBV5-5
CASSLLKETYEQYF
>TRBJ1-5|TRBV28
CASTLQRGSQPQHF
>TRBJ2-1|TRBV20-1
CSARDLVQGYNEQFF
>TRBJ2-5|TRBV14
CASSIGGWETQYF
>TRBJ1-2|TRBV28
CASSPRGRASCGYTF
>TRBJ2-1|TRBV7-9
CASSLGGQEPYNEQFF
>TRBJ2-1|TRBV12-3/TRBV12-4
CASSPPVERGGNEQFF
>TRBJ1-4|TRBV5-1
CASSTLRGGNEKLFF
>TRBJ2-2|TRBV10-3
CAITRDRGVDTGELFF
>TRBJ2-1|TRBV29-1
CSVEGGTQIYNEQFF
>TRBJ1-2|TRBV15
CATSRDRQAGREGYTF
>TRBJ2-7|TRBV25-1
CASSEYFPSDFKYEQYF
>TRBJ1-2|TRBV11-3
CASSATEPTNYGYTF
>TRBJ2-3|TRBV12-3/TRBV12-4
CASRWSASTDTQYF
>TRBJ1-2|TRBV15
CATSPGVHGYTF
>TRBJ2-5|TRBV20-1
CSARPIRGSTETQYF
>TRBJ2-7|TRBV7-2
CASSLVAGTSVQYF
>TRBJ2-1|TRBV7-2
CASSYTRANEQFF
>TRBJ1-2|TRBV24-1
CATSDQGRDGYTF
>TRBJ1-5|TRBV28
CASSFHQGHQPQHF
>TRBJ1-2|TRBV18
CASSRDGYNYGYTF
>TRBJ2-2|TRBV10-3
CAIRPGQGNTGELFF
>TRBJ1-2|TRBV20-1
CSAALVGDFTYGYTF
>TRBJ2-1|TRBV12-3/TRBV12-4
CASSFGGPSVEQFF
>TRBJ2-3|TRBV20-1
CSASVSGRGADTQYF
>TRBJ2-7|TRBV7-2
CASSLRLASSYEQYF
>TRBJ1-4|TRBV20-1
CSARESRGNEKLFF
>TRBJ2-5|TRBV15
CATSRGLAGGLVQETQYF
>TRBJ2-3|TRBV28
CASSSGQGANTDTQYF
>TRBJ1-5|TRBV20-1
CSARGGNSYQPQHF
>TRBJ2-7|TRBV7-2
CASSYTGIGNYEQYF
>-|TRBV7-9
CASSLNTETQYF
>-|TRBV12-3/TRBV12-4
CASSLKGQDPFCEQYF
>TRBJ2-5|TRBV24-1
CATSDDRGQETQYF
>TRBJ2-3|TRBV24-1
CATSDLAGWGTGTQYF
>TRBJ2-1|TRBV4-1
CASSQDGAWREQFF
>TRBJ1-1|TRBV29-1
CSVEQGVNTEAFF